This T cell receptor (beta chain) is drawn from a study of shared T cell receptors in the human thymus. Measured with immunoSEQ multiplex PCR; TCRdb has only the in-frame clones, and not every one. Counted here are about 660,000 clones, approximately 89% occurring once; the ten biggest clones make up about 0.0094%. The V gene lost 1 base and the J gene lost 6 bases, with 9 bases spanning the gap. The CDR3 runs 13 residues. Germline CDR1 SGHDN, CDR2 FVKESK. This clone was counted a few times. This same sample was also part of a study on human thymus T cells. As reported in that work: From resections taken during corrective heart surgery, the thymus tissue was obtained. There appeared to be biased usage of V and J genes in thymic and blood repertoires.

This TCR derives from a boy less than two years old with a congenital heart defect. Sequences were obtained from thymocytes. The chain couples TRBV14 to TRBJ1-2; D is perhaps TRBD1 (6 bases). In DNA form, the CDR3 reads TGTGCCAGCAGCCAAGGCAGGGGACATGGCTACACCTTC. The encoded protein is CASSQGRGHGYTF.